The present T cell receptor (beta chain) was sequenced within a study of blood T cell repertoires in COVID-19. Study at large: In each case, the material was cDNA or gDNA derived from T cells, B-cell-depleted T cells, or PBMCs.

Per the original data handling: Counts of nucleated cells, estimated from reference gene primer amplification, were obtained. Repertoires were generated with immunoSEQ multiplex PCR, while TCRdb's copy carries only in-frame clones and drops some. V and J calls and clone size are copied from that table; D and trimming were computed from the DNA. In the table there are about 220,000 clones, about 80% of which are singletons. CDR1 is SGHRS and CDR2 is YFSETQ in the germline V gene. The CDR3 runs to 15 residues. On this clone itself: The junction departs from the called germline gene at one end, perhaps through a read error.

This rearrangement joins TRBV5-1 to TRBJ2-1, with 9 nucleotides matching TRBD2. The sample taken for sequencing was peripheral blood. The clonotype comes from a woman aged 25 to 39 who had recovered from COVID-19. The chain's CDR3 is CASNLAGGPLHEQFF. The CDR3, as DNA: TGCGCCAGCAACTTGGCGGGAGGGCCCCTGCATGAGCAGTTCTTC.